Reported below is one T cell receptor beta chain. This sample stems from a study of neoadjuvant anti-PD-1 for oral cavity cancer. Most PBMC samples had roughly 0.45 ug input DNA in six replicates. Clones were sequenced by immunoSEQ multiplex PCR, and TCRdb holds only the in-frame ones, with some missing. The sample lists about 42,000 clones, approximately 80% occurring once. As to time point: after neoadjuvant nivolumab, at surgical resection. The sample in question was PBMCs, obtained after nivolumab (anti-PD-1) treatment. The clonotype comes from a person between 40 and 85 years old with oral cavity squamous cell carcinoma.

The CDR3 DNA reads as TGTGCCAGCAGCTTAGGAGGCAGGGGTCGGACCGGGGAGCTGTTTTTT. This translates into CASSLGGRGRTGELFF. The V gene is TRBV13, the J gene TRBJ2-2, with D possibly being TRBD1 (6 bases). V was cut by 0 bases and J by 5 bases, with 13 bases left in between. The CDR3 is 16 amino acids. CDR1 PRHDT and CDR2 FYEKMQ come from the germline V gene (reference sequence).